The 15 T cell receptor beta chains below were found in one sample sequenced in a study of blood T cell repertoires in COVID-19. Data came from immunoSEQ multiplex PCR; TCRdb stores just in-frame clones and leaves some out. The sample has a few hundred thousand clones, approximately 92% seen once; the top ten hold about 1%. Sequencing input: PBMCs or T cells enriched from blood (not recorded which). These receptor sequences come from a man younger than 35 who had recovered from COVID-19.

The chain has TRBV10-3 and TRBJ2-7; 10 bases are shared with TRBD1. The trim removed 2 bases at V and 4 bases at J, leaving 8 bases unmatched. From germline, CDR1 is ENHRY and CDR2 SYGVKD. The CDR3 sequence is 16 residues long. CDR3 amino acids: CAISEGRGTGDYEQYF. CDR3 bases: TGTGCCATCAGTGAGGGGAGGGGGACAGGGGATTACGAGCAGTACTTC.

The CDR3 nucleotides read TGTGCCAGCAGCTCTCGTCGGTCCATGAACACTGAAGCTTTCTTT. It codes for CASSSRRSMNTEAFF. The chain combines TRBV5-4 with TRBJ1-1; D unclear. CDR3 length equals 15 residues. V dropped 3 bases and J dropped 0 bases, with 12 bases sitting between them. Germline assignment: CDR1 SGHNT and CDR2 YYREEE (reference sequence). Full variable domain (rest looked up from reference TRBV5-4 and TRBJ1-1): ETGVTQSPTHLIKTRGQQVTLRCSSQSGHNTVSWYQQALGQGPQFIFQYYREEENGRGNFPPRFSGLQFPNYSSELNVNALELDDSALYLCASSSRRSMNTEAFFGQGTRLTVV.

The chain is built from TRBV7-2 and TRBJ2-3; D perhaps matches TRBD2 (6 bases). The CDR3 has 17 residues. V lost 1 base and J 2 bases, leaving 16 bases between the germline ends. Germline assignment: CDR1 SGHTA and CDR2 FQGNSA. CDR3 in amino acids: CASSLGDRGTYTDTQYF. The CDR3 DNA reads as TGTGCCAGCAGCTTAGGTGACCGCGGGACTTACACAGATACGCAGTATTTT.

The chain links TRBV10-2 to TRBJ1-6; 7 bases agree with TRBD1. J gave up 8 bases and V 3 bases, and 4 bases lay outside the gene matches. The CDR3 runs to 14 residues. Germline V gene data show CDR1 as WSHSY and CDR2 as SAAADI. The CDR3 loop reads CASSEQGWDSPLHF. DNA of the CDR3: TGCGCCAGCAGTGAACAGGGGTGGGATTCACCCCTCCACTTT.

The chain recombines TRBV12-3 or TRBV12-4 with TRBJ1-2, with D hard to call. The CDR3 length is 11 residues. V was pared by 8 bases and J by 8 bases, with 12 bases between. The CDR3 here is CASGRGWGYTF. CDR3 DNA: TGTGCCAGCGGCCGCGGGTGGGGCTACACCTTC.

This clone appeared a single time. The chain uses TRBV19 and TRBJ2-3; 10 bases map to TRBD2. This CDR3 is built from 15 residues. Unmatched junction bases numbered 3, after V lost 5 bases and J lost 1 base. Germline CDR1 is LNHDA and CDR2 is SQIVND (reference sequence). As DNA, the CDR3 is TGTGCCAGTAGTTTCCTAGCGGGGGGCACAGATACGCAGTATTTT. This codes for CASSFLAGGTDTQYF.

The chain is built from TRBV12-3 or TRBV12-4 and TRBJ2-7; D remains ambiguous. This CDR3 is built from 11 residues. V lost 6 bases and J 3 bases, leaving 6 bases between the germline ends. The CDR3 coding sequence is TGTGCCAGCAGCCTTAACTACGAGCAGTACTTC. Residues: CASSLNYEQYF.

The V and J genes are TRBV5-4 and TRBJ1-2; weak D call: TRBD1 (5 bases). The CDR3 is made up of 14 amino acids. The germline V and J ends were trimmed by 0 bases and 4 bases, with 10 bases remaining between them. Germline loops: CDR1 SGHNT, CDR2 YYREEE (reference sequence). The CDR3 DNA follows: TGTGCCAGCAGCTTGGGGGGGGACGGCTATGGCTACACCTTC. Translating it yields CASSLGGDGYGYTF. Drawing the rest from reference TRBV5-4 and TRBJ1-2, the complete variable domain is ETGVTQSPTHLIKTRGQQVTLRCSSQSGHNTVSWYQQALGQGPQFIFQYYREEENGRGNFPPRFSGLQFPNYSSELNVNALELDDSALYLCASSLGGDGYGYTFGSGTRLTVV.

CDR3 protein: CATSRSRDSGNTIYF. The CDR3 nucleotides are TGTGCCACCAGCAGAAGCAGGGACTCTGGAAACACCATATATTTT. The V call is TRBV15, the J call TRBJ1-3, with a possible D match to TRBD1 (5 bases). Trimming stripped 2 bases from V and 0 bases from J, with 8 bases between. The CDR3 has 15 amino acids. Germline V gene sequence: CDR1 LNHNV, CDR2 YYDKDF (reference sequence).

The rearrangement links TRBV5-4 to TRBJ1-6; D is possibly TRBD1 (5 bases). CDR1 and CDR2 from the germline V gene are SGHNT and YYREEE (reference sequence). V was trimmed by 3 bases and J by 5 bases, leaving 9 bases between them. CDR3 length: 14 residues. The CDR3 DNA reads TGTGCCAGCAGCTGGGGCCAGAATAATTCACCCCTCCACTTT. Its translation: CASSWGQNNSPLHF.

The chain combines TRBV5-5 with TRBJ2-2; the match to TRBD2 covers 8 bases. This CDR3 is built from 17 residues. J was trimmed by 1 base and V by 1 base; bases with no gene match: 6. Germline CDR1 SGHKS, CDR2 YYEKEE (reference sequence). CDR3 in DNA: TGTGCCAGCAGCTTGTCTCCAAGCGGGAGGAACACCGGGGAGCTGTTTTTT. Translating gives CASSLSPSGRNTGELFF.

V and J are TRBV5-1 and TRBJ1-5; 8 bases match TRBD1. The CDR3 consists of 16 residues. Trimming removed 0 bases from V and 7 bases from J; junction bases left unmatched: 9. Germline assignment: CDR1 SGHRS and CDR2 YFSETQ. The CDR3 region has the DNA TGCGCCAGCAGCTTGGAGGCAGGGGGCTCGGGACAGCCCCAGCATTTT. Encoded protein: CASSLEAGGSGQPQHF.

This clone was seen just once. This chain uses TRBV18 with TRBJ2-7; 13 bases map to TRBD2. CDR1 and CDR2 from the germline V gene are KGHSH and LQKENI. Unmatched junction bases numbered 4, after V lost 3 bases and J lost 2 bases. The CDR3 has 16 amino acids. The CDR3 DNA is TGTGCCAGCTCACCGAAGGGACTAGCGGGGACCTACGAGCAGTACTTC. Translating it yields CASSPKGLAGTYEQYF.

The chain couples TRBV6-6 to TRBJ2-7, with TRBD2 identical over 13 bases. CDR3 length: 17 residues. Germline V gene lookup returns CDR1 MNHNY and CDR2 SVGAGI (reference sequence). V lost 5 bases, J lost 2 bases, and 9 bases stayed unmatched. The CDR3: CASSLLAGGTQTYEQYF. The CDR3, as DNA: TGTGCCAGCAGTCTACTAGCGGGAGGGACACAAACCTACGAGCAGTACTTC.

The CDR3 DNA reads as TGCGCCAGCTTGCCGGGACAGGGGACATATGGCTACACCTTC. This encodes CASLPGQGTYGYTF. This rearrangement joins TRBV5-1 to TRBJ1-2, with 10 nucleotides matching TRBD1. The J segment lost 5 bases and the V segment lost 7 bases, leaving 8 bases of the junction unmatched. The CDR3 length is 14 residues. Germline loops: CDR1 SGHRS, CDR2 YFSETQ.